The clone carrying this TCR beta chain was detected only a few times. Its antigen is currently unknown. Assay: immunoSEQ multiplex PCR; the TCRdb copy retains only in-frame clones and omits some. The table lists under 100,000 clones, around 90% of them singletons. During the collection period, no donor immune events like infections were recorded. V was shortened by 5 bases and J by 1 base, with 11 bases between the two germline ends. Germline V CDR1 and CDR2: GTSNPN, SVGIG (reference sequence). The CDR3 runs 13 residues. This entry belongs to a study of identifying expanded T cells in peripheral blood. Findings and limits, study-wide: Across healthy donors, higher total template counts meant significantly greater two-week count variance. Technical replicates showed about 1.2 changed clones; two weeks 15 to 20; four weeks 19.

The TCR originated in a person between 18 and 70 years old in good health. This chain connects TRBV30 to TRBJ1-1; D might be TRBD1 (5 bases). The specimen was blood. CDR3 nucleotide sequence: TGTGCCTGGCGGGGCCAGGCGAACACTGAAGCTTTCTTT. Amino acid sequence: CAWRGQANTEAFF.